The clone carrying this T cell receptor (beta chain) was seen many times. Its antigen remains unknown. TCRdb ran MiXCR on the 5' RACE reads and lists one entry per CDR3 protein. The table has approximately 35,000 distinct CDR3 sequences, 13% to 15% seen once. Germline V lookup: CDR1 SGHRS, CDR2 YFSETQ. V was trimmed by 1 base and J by 0 bases, leaving 7 bases between them. This CDR3 spans 14 amino acids. This specimen belongs to a study of CD8 T cells in ankylosing spondylitis. General study points: Before this, some motif variants had been reported in reactive arthritis synovial fluid and blood.

The sample was blood. This chain uses TRBV5-1 with TRBJ2-5; unclear D gene. This TCR came from a male donor with ankylosing spondylitis or in good health (not recorded which). The CDR3 nucleotides read TGCGCCAGCAGCTTGATGTCCAACCAAGAGACCCAGTACTTC. Its translation: CASSLMSNQETQYF.